A single T cell receptor beta chain is shown here with its context. Its cognate antigen has yet to be identified. Base qualities are not provided; no much larger clone lies one nucleotide away. This sample is part of a study of CD8 T cells in ankylosing spondylitis (dated by TCRdb to about 2017). Study-wide context: The study set out to find disease-linked TCR variants by profiling T cell receptor beta repertoires in ankylosing spondylitis patients and healthy donors. The full study cohort comprised 25 ankylosing spondylitis patients and approximately 100 healthy donors. Peripheral blood was sampled, and synovial fluid was also collected from ankylosing spondylitis patients. Findings and caveats that apply to the study as a whole: The disease-linked clones showed a CD8+ phenotype and occurred at relatively low frequencies in peripheral blood. Significant enrichment of the disease-linked clones was reported in matched synovial fluid samples from ankylosing spondylitis patients. A TCR beta motif of 7 or 8 highly homologous amino acid variants appeared characteristic of blood from ankylosing spondylitis patients. Some motif variants were previously reported in synovial fluid and blood of reactive arthritis patients, suggesting common disease-initiation mechanisms.

Sequenced on an Illumina HiSeq 2500. TCR beta libraries were prepared by quantitative 5'-RACE with molecular barcodes. The source study handled its data this way. To identify disease-linked TCR variants, a new computational method was used, one built on a probabilistic model of VDJ rearrangement. TCRdb applied fastp at Q25 and MiXCR to the public reads, then kept only in-frame beta chains. A single entry per CDR3 protein holds the most common genes and DNA from its merged rows. The V and J calls shown here were made by TCRdb, not taken from the authors' results. The sample records some 700,000 distinct CDR3 sequences, about 20% of which are singletons. Under 20% of the sample comes from the top ten. The V end gives up 4 bases and the J end 2 bases, leaving 11 bases in the junction not matched to a gene. The CDR3 sequence holds 17 residues, the cysteine and phenylalanine included. Only the CDR3 DNA is retained, 51 bases long and in frame from the first base. The germline V gene yields SGHDN for CDR1 and FVKESK for CDR2.

The TCR sequence derives from a male donor with ankylosing spondylitis. What was sequenced was blood, either unsorted or a sorted T cell fraction (not recorded which). The rearranged segments are TRBV14 and TRBJ2-1; TRBD2 fits 7 bases in the junction. The nucleotide sequence reads TGTGCCAGCAGCCCCCGAAGCGGGACGCGCACCTACAATGAGCAGTTCTTC. Its product reads: CASSPRSGTRTYNEQFF. With the portions outside the CDR3 filled from the reference TRBV14 and TRBJ2-1 genes, the complete variable region becomes EAGVTQFPSHSVIEKGQTVTLRCDPISGHDNLYWYRRVMGKEIKFLLHFVKESKQDESGMPNNRFLAERTGGTYSTLKVQPAELEDSGVYFCASSPRSGTRTYNEQFFGPGTRLTVL.